The rows below give T cell receptor beta chains drawn from one sample of a study of blood T cell repertoires in COVID-19. Sequencing used immunoSEQ multiplex PCR; TCRdb keeps in-frame clones, though not all of them. The sample carries 200,000 or so clones, roughly 88% recorded once. Specimen: PBMCs or T cells enriched from blood (not recorded which). Receptor source: a woman in her thirties or forties with acute COVID-19. The conserved cysteine and the conserved F or W are not part of the CDR3 here. The order of the fields is V gene, J gene, CDR3 protein.

TRBV11-2,TRBJ2-1,ASSSLGAGFWNEQF
TRBV7-2,TRBJ2-2,ASSLEYGELF
TRBV5-6,TRBJ1-1,ASSPPRGRSGDTEAF
TRBV11-2,TRBJ2-7,AISSGYEQY
TRBV27,TRBJ2-7,ASSVSDRGGGEQY
TRBV13,TRBJ2-5,ASSFGGRGETQY
TRBV24-1,TRBJ2-5,ATSDLGQGEETQY
TRBV13,TRBJ2-3,ASSDNRDTQY
TRBV7-2,TRBJ1-5,ASSAGQNFQPQH
TRBV5-1,TRBJ1-6,ASSLDGQENSPLH
TRBV7-9,TRBJ2-1,ASSSRDNLAGGPF
TRBV5-1,TRBJ2-5,ASAGDLRGRGETQY
TRBV5-4,TRBJ2-7,ASSRTGGSYEQY
TRBV11-3,TRBJ2-5,ASSSRGGEETQY
TRBV5-1,TRBJ2-3,ASRKFEGADTDTQY
TRBV3-1/TRBV3-2,TRBJ2-5,ASSQPGLGQETQY
TRBV13,TRBJ2-3,ASSPGGTSGRGTDTQY
TRBV11-2,TRBJ2-1,ASSLQRVSEQF
TRBV30,TRBJ1-2,AWTPRVGYGYT
TRBV2,TRBJ1-5,ASSERQGWSNQPQH
TRBV4-3,TRBJ1-2,ASSQDRDILSGYT
TRBV18,TRBJ2-3,ASSPFTGATDTQY
TRBV28,TRBJ1-2,ASSPVHSGYT
TRBV2,TRBJ1-1,ASGRTGYQDTEAF